Sequencing of this T cell receptor (beta chain) was carried out in a study of blood T cell repertoires in COVID-19. Germline loops: CDR1 MDHEN, CDR2 SYDVKM. The CDR3 is made up of 12 amino acids. Trimming pared 3 bases from V and 2 bases from J, leaving 2 bases between. Some clones are missing from TCRdb's copy, which holds only in-frame ones; the method was immunoSEQ multiplex PCR. Of about 170,000 clones listed, about 87% were seen once; the top ten hold over 2%. The receptor's source is a woman of 80 years or more with COVID-19, enrolled during active disease. The V call is TRBV28, the J call TRBJ1-5; D uncertain. Specimen: peripheral blood. The CDR3 nucleotides are TGTGCCAGCAGTTTCGGCAATCAGCCCCAGCATTTT. It specifies CASSFGNQPQHF.